Listed below are T cell receptor beta chains from one sample, sequenced in a study of control samples from healthy donors and cancer patients. Profiling relied on immunoSEQ multiplex PCR, and the TCRdb table lists in-frame clones only, not all of them. The data show roughly 160,000 clones, with 96% seen just once and approximately 0.93% held by the top ten. What was sequenced was blood. These receptors came from a woman in her 30s in good health. Both conserved end residues are part of each CDR3. A D gene is named only where the DNA matches it firmly. Clone size is shown for a subset of rows, as once, few, many or a class of expanded clone.

NA	TRBD2	TRBV7-2	TRBJ2-1	CASGGRVRNEQFF	TGTGCCAGCGGAGGGAGGGTCCGGAATGAGCAGTTCTTC
NA	NA	TRBV15	TRBJ1-3	CATSRPRTGNTIYF	TGTGCCACCAGCAGGCCTCGAACTGGAAACACCATATATTTT
NA	NA	TRBV5-6	TRBJ1-4	CASSFSGQGVLEKLFF	TGTGCCAGCAGTTTCTCTGGGCAGGGAGTTTTGGAAAAACTGTTTTTT
NA	TRBD1	TRBV9	TRBJ1-4	CASSGGGRVEKLFF	TGTGCCAGCAGCGGAGGGGGCAGGGTTGAAAAACTGTTTTTT
once	NA	TRBV6-1	TRBJ1-5	CASSYGSNQPQHF	TGTGCCAGCAGCTACGGGTCCAATCAGCCCCAGCATTTT
NA	NA	TRBV5-6	TRBJ2-5	CASSLGIRGAFVTQYF	TGTGCCAGCAGCTTGGGGATTAGGGGGGCTTTTGTGACCCAGTACTTC
NA	NA	TRBV7-9	TRBJ2-7	CASSHPGADTYEQYF	TGTGCCAGCAGCCACCCGGGAGCGGATACCTACGAGCAGTACTTC
NA	NA	TRBV30	TRBJ1-5	CAWSPGDQPQHF	TGTGCCTGGAGTCCCGGGGACCAGCCCCAGCATTTT
NA	NA	TRBV6-5	TRBJ2-2	CASSYMAGTTGELFF	TGTGCCAGCAGTTACATGGCGGGTACCACCGGGGAGCTGTTTTTT
NA	TRBD2	TRBV6-5	TRBJ2-1	CASSSNSGEGYNEQFF	TGTGCCAGCAGTTCCAATAGCGGGGAAGGCTACAATGAGCAGTTCTTC
NA	NA	TRBV4-1	TRBJ1-5	CASSQGLRGSSNQPQHF	TGCGCCAGCAGCCAAGGACTCAGGGGATCTAGCAATCAGCCCCAGCATTTT
NA	NA	TRBV3-1/TRBV3-2	TRBJ2-7	CASSLTFDEQYF	TGTGCCAGCAGCCTAACGTTTGACGAGCAGTACTTC
NA	TRBD1	TRBV5-5	TRBJ1-2	CASSLRDDRGDGYTF	TGTGCCAGCAGCTTGAGAGACGACAGGGGAGATGGCTACACCTTC
once	TRBD1	TRBV2	TRBJ1-4	CASNRQGDEKLFF	TGTGCCAGCAACCGACAGGGGGATGAAAAACTGTTTTTT
NA	NA	TRBV5-4	TRBJ2-1	CASSLREAREQFF	TGTGCCAGCAGCCTCCGAGAAGCCCGGGAGCAGTTCTTC
NA	TRBD1	TRBV29-1	TRBJ2-7	CSALDRANSYEQYF	TGCAGCGCCTTAGACAGGGCAAACTCCTACGAGCAGTACTTC
NA	NA	TRBV5-1	TRBJ2-1	CASSFRTALYNEQFF	TGCGCCAGCAGCTTCCGGACAGCCCTCTACAATGAGCAGTTCTTC
NA	NA	TRBV10-1	TRBJ2-7	CASMKGIRNEQYF	TGCGCCAGCATGAAGGGGATAAGGAACGAGCAGTACTTC
NA	NA	TRBV7-9	TRBJ1-2	CASSVGTTTNYGYTF	TGTGCCAGCAGCGTCGGGACAACGACTAACTATGGCTACACCTTC
NA	NA	TRBV5-4	TRBJ1-1	CASSPQTGTLQAFF	TGTGCCAGCAGCCCTCAGACAGGCACACTACAAGCTTTCTTT
NA	NA	TRBV15	TRBJ1-6	CATSSQPPERAISPLHF	TGTGCCACCAGCAGCCAACCCCCCGAGAGAGCGATTTCACCCCTCCACTTT
once	NA	TRBV3-1/TRBV3-2	TRBJ1-1	CASSHRRIGMNTEAFF	TGTGCCAGCAGCCATCGAAGGATCGGAATGAACACTGAAGCTTTCTTT
NA	NA	TRBV10-2	TRBJ1-5	CASSEGQLYSNQPQHF	TGCGCCAGCAGTGAAGGACAGCTCTATAGCAATCAGCCCCAGCATTTT